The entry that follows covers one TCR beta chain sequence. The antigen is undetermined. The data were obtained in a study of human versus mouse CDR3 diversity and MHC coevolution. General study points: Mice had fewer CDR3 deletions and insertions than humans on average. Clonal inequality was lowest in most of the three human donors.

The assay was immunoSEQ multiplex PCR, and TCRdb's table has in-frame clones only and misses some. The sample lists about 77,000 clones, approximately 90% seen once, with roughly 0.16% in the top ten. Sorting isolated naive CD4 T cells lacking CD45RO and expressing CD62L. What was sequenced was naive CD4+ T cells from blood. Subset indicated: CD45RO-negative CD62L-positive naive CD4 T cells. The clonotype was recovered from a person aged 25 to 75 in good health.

CDR3 loop: CASREGGTDTQYF. The CDR3 DNA reads as TGTGCCAGCAGAGAGGGGGGCACAGATACGCAGTATTTT. This sequence joins TRBV5-4 and TRBJ2-3, with D possibly being TRBD1 (6 bases). Germline assignment: CDR1 SGHNT and CDR2 YYREEE (reference sequence). This CDR3 comprises 13 residues. The germline V and J ends were trimmed by 5 bases and 1 base, with 8 bases remaining between them.